A selection of T cell receptor beta chains follows, all from one sample in a study of T cells in Graves' hyperthyroidism and ophthalmopathy. TCRdb analysed the multiplex PCR reads with MiXCR anew, one entry per CDR3 protein. The data hold about 580,000 distinct CDR3 sequences, with roughly 13% observed a single time. Sequenced sample: blood. These receptors came from a woman between 25 and 40 years old with Graves' hyperthyroidism that later progressed to Graves' ophthalmopathy. Both conserved end residues are part of each CDR3. The D gene is left open where the match is weak. The size of a clone is reported for some rows only, either as once, few or many, or as a class for expanded clones.

abundance: many
j_gene: TRBJ2-7
v_gene: TRBV10-3
d_gene: TRBD2
CDR3aa: CAISERLAEGNEQYF
CDR3nt: TGTGCCATCAGTGAGCGGCTAGCGGAGGGGAACGAGCAGTACTTC

abundance: many
j_gene: TRBJ2-7
v_gene: TRBV4-2
d_gene: .
CDR3aa: CASSQFRDISYEQYF
CDR3nt: TGTGCCAGCAGCCAGTTCCGGGACATCTCCTACGAGCAGTACTTC

abundance: many
j_gene: TRBJ2-7
v_gene: TRBV12-3/TRBV12-4
d_gene: .
CDR3aa: CASSLWPNEQYF
CDR3nt: TGTGCCAGCAGTTTATGGCCTAACGAGCAGTACTTC

abundance: many
j_gene: TRBJ2-5
v_gene: TRBV4-1
d_gene: .
CDR3aa: CASSQPGTEETQYF
CDR3nt: TGCGCCAGCAGCCAGCCCGGGACTGAAGAGACCCAGTACTTC

abundance: many
j_gene: TRBJ2-1
v_gene: TRBV11-2
d_gene: TRBD2
CDR3aa: CASSRSSGDYNEQFF
CDR3nt: TGTGCCAGCAGCCGATCTAGCGGGGACTACAATGAGCAGTTCTTC

abundance: many
j_gene: TRBJ1-2
v_gene: TRBV20-1
d_gene: .
CDR3aa: CSAIGSGRGYGYTF
CDR3nt: TGCAGTGCTATTGGGTCGGGCAGGGGCTATGGCTACACCTTC

abundance: many
j_gene: TRBJ2-5
v_gene: TRBV19
d_gene: .
CDR3aa: CASSIDLGRQETQYF
CDR3nt: TGTGCCAGTAGTATAGATCTCGGCAGACAAGAGACCCAGTACTTC

abundance: .
j_gene: TRBJ2-1
v_gene: TRBV29-1
d_gene: TRBD2
CDR3aa: CSVQRLAGIDEQFF
CDR3nt: TGCAGCGTTCAAAGGCTAGCGGGAATCGATGAGCAGTTCTTC

abundance: few
j_gene: TRBJ2-3
v_gene: TRBV5-1
d_gene: .
CDR3aa: CASSFGDWVLTDTQYF
CDR3nt: TGCGCCAGCAGCTTTGGAGACTGGGTCCTCACAGATACGCAGTATTTT

abundance: many
j_gene: TRBJ1-3
v_gene: TRBV5-4
d_gene: .
CDR3aa: CASSTTGTSGNTIYF
CDR3nt: TGTGCCAGCAGCACCACAGGGACCTCTGGAAACACCATATATTTT

abundance: few
j_gene: TRBJ1-4
v_gene: TRBV6-1
d_gene: .
CDR3aa: CASSFRQSNEKLFF
CDR3nt: TGTGCCAGCAGTTTTCGCCAATCCAATGAAAAACTGTTTTTT

abundance: .
j_gene: TRBJ2-1
v_gene: TRBV13
d_gene: TRBD2
CDR3aa: CASSLRLAGSGGSAYNEQFF
CDR3nt: TGTGCCAGCAGCTTACGACTAGCGGGATCGGGAGGTTCAGCCTACAATGAGCAGTTCTTC

abundance: many
j_gene: TRBJ1-1
v_gene: TRBV9
d_gene: .
CDR3aa: CASSVAEGTEAFF
CDR3nt: TGTGCCAGCAGCGTAGCTGAAGGTACTGAAGCTTTCTTT

abundance: .
j_gene: TRBJ1-2
v_gene: TRBV4-3
d_gene: TRBD1
CDR3aa: CASSQDSRTGGLSGYTF
CDR3nt: TGCGCCAGCAGCCAAGATTCCCGGACAGGGGGCTTAAGTGGCTACACCTTC

abundance: many
j_gene: TRBJ1-6
v_gene: TRBV28
d_gene: .
CDR3aa: CASSSPGEGHSPLHF
CDR3nt: TGTGCCAGCAGTTCCCCAGGGGAAGGACATTCACCCCTCCACTTT

abundance: many
j_gene: TRBJ1-6
v_gene: TRBV2
d_gene: .
CDR3aa: CASSDIGENTFNSPLHF
CDR3nt: TGTGCCAGCAGTGATATTGGGGAAAACACCTTTAATTCACCCCTCCACTTT

abundance: .
j_gene: TRBJ1-3
v_gene: TRBV20-1
d_gene: .
CDR3aa: CSAREGTESGNTIYF
CDR3nt: TGCAGTGCTAGAGAGGGTACGGAATCTGGAAACACCATATATTTT

abundance: few
j_gene: TRBJ2-7
v_gene: TRBV3-1
d_gene: .
CDR3aa: CASSHSWTDSYEQYF
CDR3nt: TGTGCCAGCAGCCATTCCTGGACAGACTCCTACGAGCAGTACTTC

abundance: many
j_gene: TRBJ2-7
v_gene: TRBV30
d_gene: .
CDR3aa: CAWSVTGSSYEQYF
CDR3nt: TGTGCCTGGAGTGTGACCGGGAGCTCCTACGAGCAGTACTTC

abundance: .
j_gene: TRBJ2-7
v_gene: TRBV9
d_gene: .
CDR3aa: CASSVAPGPYEQYF
CDR3nt: TGTGCCAGCAGCGTTGCTCCTGGACCCTACGAGCAGTACTTC

abundance: many
j_gene: TRBJ2-5
v_gene: TRBV28
d_gene: TRBD1
CDR3aa: CASSSNRGQETQYF
CDR3nt: TGTGCCAGCAGTTCTAACAGGGGCCAAGAGACCCAGTACTTC

abundance: many
j_gene: TRBJ2-1
v_gene: TRBV20-1
d_gene: .
CDR3aa: CSARTLASRGEQFF
CDR3nt: TGCAGTGCTAGAACCCTGGCTAGCCGAGGTGAGCAGTTCTTC

abundance: many
j_gene: TRBJ1-1
v_gene: TRBV2
d_gene: .
CDR3aa: CASIGGIMNTEAFF
CDR3nt: TGTGCCAGCATTGGGGGCATCATGAACACTGAAGCTTTCTTT

abundance: many
j_gene: TRBJ1-2
v_gene: TRBV7-2
d_gene: TRBD1
CDR3aa: CASSLYRQGYGYTF
CDR3nt: TGTGCCAGCAGCTTATACCGACAGGGATATGGCTACACCTTC

abundance: many
j_gene: TRBJ1-4
v_gene: TRBV7-9
d_gene: .
CDR3aa: CASSLEAGLDEKLFF
CDR3nt: TGTGCCAGCAGCTTAGAGGCCGGGTTAGATGAAAAACTGTTTTTT

abundance: few
j_gene: TRBJ2-1
v_gene: TRBV12-3/TRBV12-4
d_gene: .
CDR3aa: CASSSPPAGEQFF
CDR3nt: TGTGCCAGCAGTTCACCTCCGGCCGGTGAGCAGTTCTTC

abundance: many
j_gene: TRBJ1-1
v_gene: TRBV6-5
d_gene: .
CDR3aa: CASSYDREAFF
CDR3nt: TGTGCCAGCAGTTACGACCGTGAAGCTTTCTTT

abundance: many
j_gene: TRBJ2-1
v_gene: TRBV27
d_gene: TRBD1
CDR3aa: CASSVQGDNEQFF
CDR3nt: TGTGCCAGCAGTGTACAGGGGGACAATGAGCAGTTCTTC

abundance: .
j_gene: TRBJ1-4
v_gene: TRBV11-2
d_gene: .
CDR3aa: CASSGGSEKLFF
CDR3nt: TGTGCCAGCAGCGGGGGGTCTGAAAAACTGTTTTTT

abundance: .
j_gene: TRBJ1-1
v_gene: TRBV12-5
d_gene: .
CDR3aa: CASVDTEAFF
CDR3nt: TGTGCTAGTGTGGACACTGAAGCTTTCTTT

abundance: few
j_gene: TRBJ2-2
v_gene: TRBV6-1
d_gene: TRBD2
CDR3aa: CASSESASGAITGELFF
CDR3nt: TGTGCCAGCAGTGAATCGGCTAGCGGGGCAATCACCGGGGAGCTGTTTTTT

abundance: few
j_gene: TRBJ1-6
v_gene: TRBV4-2
d_gene: .
CDR3aa: CASSQPTGAEFSSYNSPLHF
CDR3nt: TGTGCCAGCAGCCAACCTACCGGGGCTGAGTTTAGTTCCTATAATTCACCCCTCCACTTT

abundance: .
j_gene: TRBJ2-2
v_gene: TRBV18
d_gene: TRBD1
CDR3aa: CASSPQTGETGELFF
CDR3nt: TGTGCCAGCTCACCACAAACAGGGGAGACCGGGGAGCTGTTTTTT

abundance: .
j_gene: TRBJ1-1
v_gene: TRBV2
d_gene: TRBD1
CDR3aa: CASNPGQGMNTEAFF
CDR3nt: TGTGCCAGCAACCCGGGACAGGGGATGAACACTGAAGCTTTCTTT

abundance: few
j_gene: TRBJ2-6
v_gene: TRBV6-1
d_gene: .
CDR3aa: CASSFGLQGPGANVLTF
CDR3nt: TGTGCCAGCTCGTTTGGGTTACAGGGTCCCGGGGCCAACGTCCTGACTTTC

abundance: many
j_gene: TRBJ2-5
v_gene: TRBV24-1
d_gene: .
CDR3aa: CATSMEGETQYF
CDR3nt: TGTGCCACCAGTATGGAGGGAGAGACCCAGTACTTC

abundance: many
j_gene: TRBJ1-5
v_gene: TRBV20-1
d_gene: TRBD1
CDR3aa: CSASSGTGYNQPQHF
CDR3nt: TGCAGTGCTAGCTCTGGGACAGGCTACAATCAGCCCCAGCATTTT

abundance: .
j_gene: TRBJ2-3
v_gene: TRBV7-3
d_gene: TRBD2
CDR3aa: CASSPLAGGVPDTQYF
CDR3nt: TGTGCCAGCAGCCCCCTAGCGGGGGGGGTCCCAGATACGCAGTATTTT

abundance: many
j_gene: TRBJ1-4
v_gene: TRBV12-3/TRBV12-4
d_gene: .
CDR3aa: CASRFGIGEKLFF
CDR3nt: TGTGCCAGCCGCTTTGGTATAGGTGAAAAACTGTTTTTT

abundance: .
j_gene: TRBJ1-1
v_gene: TRBV7-2
d_gene: .
CDR3aa: CASIGGEGTEAFF
CDR3nt: TGTGCCAGCATTGGGGGCGAAGGCACTGAAGCTTTCTTT

abundance: .
j_gene: TRBJ2-1
v_gene: TRBV4-1
d_gene: .
CDR3aa: CASSQVGEAGNEQFF
CDR3nt: TGCGCCAGCAGCCAAGTGGGGGAGGCTGGGAATGAGCAGTTCTTC

abundance: few
j_gene: TRBJ2-7
v_gene: TRBV5-1
d_gene: .
CDR3aa: CASSWGASSEQYF
CDR3nt: TGCGCCAGCAGCTGGGGGGCCAGTAGCGAGCAGTACTTC

abundance: many
j_gene: TRBJ1-5
v_gene: TRBV7-2
d_gene: TRBD1
CDR3aa: CASSGDRNQPQHF
CDR3nt: TGTGCCAGCAGCGGGGACAGAAATCAGCCCCAGCATTTT

abundance: few
j_gene: TRBJ1-6
v_gene: TRBV4-1
d_gene: TRBD1
CDR3aa: CASSQESGQGAPLHF
CDR3nt: TGCGCCAGCAGCCAAGAATCAGGACAGGGTGCACCCCTCCACTTT

abundance: many
j_gene: TRBJ1-1
v_gene: TRBV18
d_gene: .
CDR3aa: CASSPRDPKNTEAFF
CDR3nt: TGTGCCAGCTCACCGAGGGACCCCAAGAACACTGAAGCTTTCTTT

abundance: many
j_gene: TRBJ2-3
v_gene: TRBV11-3
d_gene: .
CDR3aa: CASSSLPRVTIVADTQYF
CDR3nt: TGTGCCAGCAGCTCTCTCCCGAGGGTGACGATTGTGGCAGATACGCAGTATTTT

abundance: .
j_gene: TRBJ2-1
v_gene: TRBV7-2
d_gene: TRBD2
CDR3aa: CASSFYFASGRILDEQFF
CDR3nt: TGTGCCAGCAGCTTTTATTTTGCTAGCGGGAGGATCCTCGATGAGCAGTTCTTC

abundance: many
j_gene: TRBJ2-7
v_gene: TRBV3-1
d_gene: .
CDR3aa: CASSRPGGPSYEQYF
CDR3nt: TGTGCCAGCAGCCGCCCCGGAGGGCCCTCCTACGAGCAGTACTTC

abundance: few
j_gene: TRBJ2-7
v_gene: TRBV19
d_gene: .
CDR3aa: CASSIAGRDYEQYF
CDR3nt: TGTGCCAGTAGTATAGCCGGACGGGACTACGAGCAGTACTTC

abundance: many
j_gene: TRBJ2-7
v_gene: TRBV6-2/TRBV6-3
d_gene: .
CDR3aa: CASSQADSSYEQYF
CDR3nt: TGTGCCAGCAGTCAAGCGGACAGTTCCTACGAGCAGTACTTC

abundance: many
j_gene: TRBJ1-4
v_gene: TRBV6-5
d_gene: .
CDR3aa: CASSYLRVWGRDEKLFF
CDR3nt: TGTGCCAGCAGTTACCTCAGGGTTTGGGGGCGCGATGAAAAACTGTTTTTT

abundance: .
j_gene: TRBJ2-7
v_gene: TRBV11-2
d_gene: TRBD2
CDR3aa: CASSLVTSGPRNEQYF
CDR3nt: TGTGCCAGCAGCTTAGTCACTAGCGGGCCCAGGAACGAGCAGTACTTC

abundance: many
j_gene: TRBJ2-5
v_gene: TRBV20-1
d_gene: TRBD2
CDR3aa: CSAPTSGREETQYF
CDR3nt: TGCAGTGCTCCGACTAGCGGAAGAGAGGAGACCCAGTACTTC

abundance: many
j_gene: TRBJ1-6
v_gene: TRBV7-2
d_gene: .
CDR3aa: CASSLEEDSPLHF
CDR3nt: TGTGCCAGCAGCTTAGAAGAGGATTCACCCCTCCACTTT

abundance: .
j_gene: TRBJ2-7
v_gene: TRBV18
d_gene: .
CDR3aa: CASSPPTRTSFFEQYF
CDR3nt: TGTGCCAGCTCACCTCCCACCAGGACCTCTTTCTTCGAGCAGTACTTC

abundance: many
j_gene: TRBJ2-7
v_gene: TRBV12-3/TRBV12-4
d_gene: .
CDR3aa: CASSLREWQHEQYF
CDR3nt: TGTGCCAGCAGTTTGAGGGAGTGGCAACACGAGCAGTACTTC

abundance: few
j_gene: TRBJ2-1
v_gene: TRBV18
d_gene: .
CDR3aa: CASSPPEGQVEFF
CDR3nt: TGTGCCAGCTCACCACCGGAAGGCCAGGTGGAGTTCTTC

abundance: few
j_gene: TRBJ1-1
v_gene: TRBV13
d_gene: TRBD1
CDR3aa: CASSLGQLDTEAFF
CDR3nt: TGTGCCAGCAGCTTGGGACAGCTTGACACTGAAGCTTTCTTT

abundance: few
j_gene: TRBJ2-5
v_gene: TRBV7-2
d_gene: .
CDR3aa: CASSLERGGPQYF
CDR3nt: TGTGCCAGCAGCTTAGAAAGAGGGGGACCGCAGTACTTC